The 8 T cell receptor beta chains listed next were all sequenced from one sample in a study of T cell repertoires in cytomegalovirus infection. In TCRdb, the reads were re-called with MiXCR into one record per CDR3 protein. The sample shows hundreds of thousands of distinct CDR3 sequences, approximately 31% of them seen only once. Sequencing used PBMCs. Every receptor here comes from a human donor in good health (CMV status not recorded). Some clones in this sample may be carry-over from other donors' samples.

This clonotype was seen only a few times. This chain uses TRBV7-6 with TRBJ2-7, with D tentatively TRBD1 or TRBD2 (5 bases each). The CDR3 is 14 amino acids. V was shortened by 5 bases and J by 2 bases, with 13 bases between the two germline ends. The germline CDR1 and CDR2 sequences are SGHVS and FNYEAQ. The CDR3, as DNA: TGTGCCAGCAGCCCGGGGACGGAAGCCTACGAGCAGTACTTC. It translates to CASSPGTEAYEQYF.

The V and J genes are TRBV7-9 and TRBJ2-7, with 7 nucleotides matching TRBD1. V gave up 4 bases and J gave up 0 bases; unmatched junction bases: 3. The V gene's germline CDR1 is SEHNR and CDR2 FQNEAQ (reference sequence). The length of the CDR3 is 14 residues. CDR3 sequence reads: CASSSDRDSYEQYF. In DNA form, the CDR3 reads TGTGCCAGCAGCTCCGACAGGGACTCCTACGAGCAGTACTTC.

This clonotype has just a few counts. The chain has TRBV5-1 and TRBJ2-5; tentatively, D is TRBD1 or TRBD2 (5 bases each). V dropped 4 bases and J dropped 4 bases, with 26 bases sitting between them. The CDR3 covers 18 residues. The germline V gene has CDR1 SGHRS and CDR2 YFSETQ. The CDR3 region has the DNA TGCGCCAGCAGCGGACGGGACGGTAGGACCTTTAAAGGAGAGACCCAGTACTTC. As protein: CASSGRDGRTFKGETQYF. The full variable domain, its missing parts supplied by reference TRBV5-1 and TRBJ2-5, is KAGVTQTPRYLIKTRGQQVTLSCSPISGHRSVSWYQQTPGQGLQFLFEYFSETQRNKGNFPGRFSGRQFSNSRSEMNVSTLELGDSALYLCASSGRDGRTFKGETQYFGPGTRLLVL.

There are a few counts of this clonotype. The genes are TRBV7-2 and TRBJ2-5, with 8 bases matching TRBD2. The CDR3 extends over 14 amino acids. In germline, CDR1 is SGHTA, CDR2 FQGNSA. Germline trimming cut 6 bases from V and 6 bases from J; bases unmatched to any gene: 9. CDR3 protein: CASSQAGGVQTQYF. In nucleotides, the CDR3 is TGTGCCAGCAGTCAGGCGGGGGGAGTTCAGACCCAGTACTTC.

The gene calls are TRBV2 and TRBJ2-2; D possibly uses TRBD1 or TRBD2 (5 bases each). Germline assignment: CDR1 SNHLY and CDR2 FYNNEI. The CDR3 covers 16 residues. V lost 8 bases and J 6 bases, leaving 22 bases between the germline ends. CDR3 protein: CASLYPSGARAGELFF. The CDR3 bases are TGTGCCAGCTTATACCCTTCCGGGGCTAGAGCCGGGGAGCTGTTTTTT.

This clonotype was seen at least ten times. The J gene is TRBJ1-1, the V gene TRBV7-6; D call uncertain. Trimming removed 2 bases at V and 0 bases at J, with 7 bases between. Germline assignment: CDR1 SGHVS and CDR2 FNYEAQ. The CDR3 spans 14 residues. In DNA form, the CDR3 reads TGTGCCAGCAGCTTAAACCTATTGAACACTGAAGCTTTCTTT. Translated: CASSLNLLNTEAFF.

This clonotype appeared a few times. This chain joins TRBV6-6 and TRBJ2-1, with 11 bases that match TRBD2. Germline loops: CDR1 MNHNY, CDR2 SVGAGI (reference sequence). V was pared by 8 bases and J by 4 bases, with 10 bases of the junction left unmatched. The CDR3 length is 16 residues. This CDR3 reads CASYEGVAGGYNEQFF. In DNA form, the CDR3 reads TGTGCCAGCTATGAAGGGGTAGCGGGGGGGTACAATGAGCAGTTCTTC.

The CDR3 DNA reads as TGCGCCAGCAGCGAAGGGCTGAACACCGGGGAGCTGTTTTTT. The encoded protein is CASSEGLNTGELFF. The J gene is TRBJ2-2, the V gene TRBV5-1; D gene uncertain. Trimming shortened V by 4 bases and J by 1 base, and 8 bases separated the two germline ends. The CDR3 is 14 residues long. CDR1 and CDR2 (germline): SGHRS, YFSETQ. The full variable domain, rest sourced from reference TRBV5-1 and TRBJ2-2, is KAGVTQTPRYLIKTRGQQVTLSCSPISGHRSVSWYQQTPGQGLQFLFEYFSETQRNKGNFPGRFSGRQFSNSRSEMNVSTLELGDSALYLCASSEGLNTGELFFGEGSRLTVL.